The 24 T cell receptor beta chains below were found in one sample sequenced in a study of T cell changes during pregnancy in multiple sclerosis. Profiled with immunoSEQ multiplex PCR; TCRdb holds only in-frame clones, not every one. The sample consists of about 21,000 clones, around 90% of them appearing once. Material: CD4+ T cells from peripheral blood mononuclear cells, obtained in the third trimester of pregnancy. Source of these receptors: a female donor with multiple sclerosis, enrolled in a pregnancy study.

V is TRBV25-1 and J is TRBJ1-2; 9 bases are shared with TRBD1. This CDR3 spans 14 amino acids. V gave up 10 bases and J gave up 6 bases; unmatched junction bases: 12. Germline V gene data show CDR1 as MGHDK and CDR2 as SYGVNS. The CDR3 region has the DNA TGTGCCAACCCAAGGGGCCACAGGGGGCATGGCTACACCTTC. Protein product: CANPRGHRGHGYTF.

This sequence joins TRBV28 and TRBJ1-1; 7 positions agree with TRBD1. Looked up from germline, CDR1 is MDHEN and CDR2 is SYDVKM. The CDR3 is 15 amino acids. The V segment lost 4 bases and the J segment 0 bases; nucleotides outside the gene matches: 5. CDR3 in amino acids: CASSWGTAMNTEAFF. CDR3 nucleotide sequence: TGTGCCAGCAGTTGGGGGACAGCGATGAACACTGAAGCTTTCTTT.

The CDR3 protein is CASSQGSWGDGYTF. In DNA, the CDR3 is TGCGCCAGCAGCCAAGGATCCTGGGGGGATGGCTACACCTTC. This chain links TRBV4-1 with TRBJ1-2; TRBD1 is a possible D gene (5 bases). CDR3 size: 14 residues. Germline V gene lookup returns CDR1 MGHRA and CDR2 YSYEKL. Trimming removed 1 base from V and 6 bases from J, with 12 bases in between.

The J gene is TRBJ1-2, the V gene TRBV5-6, with no clear D. The V end lost 5 bases, the J end lost 2 bases, and 13 bases lay between the germline ends. The CDR3 is 14 residues long. The germline CDR1 and CDR2 sequences are SGHDT and YYEEEE. The CDR3 bases are TGTGCCAGCAGAACGGGGAGGTTGAACTATGGCTACACCTTC. Translated: CASRTGRLNYGYTF.

V and J are TRBV5-4 and TRBJ1-1; D is unresolved. The germline V and J ends were trimmed by 3 bases and 1 base, with 4 bases remaining between them. Germline CDR1 reads SGHNT; CDR2 reads YYREEE (reference sequence). There are 12 residues in the CDR3. CDR3 in DNA: TGTGCCAGCAGCTCAAAGAACACTGAAGCTTTCTTT. This codes for CASSSKNTEAFF.

This sequence joins TRBV7-8 and TRBJ2-5, with 8 nucleotides matching TRBD1. Looked up from germline, CDR1 is SGHVS and CDR2 is FQNEAQ. J was trimmed by 5 bases and V by 3 bases; bases with no gene match: 11. CDR3 length equals 16 residues. This chain's CDR3 is CASSFYRGATRETQYF. CDR3 DNA: TGTGCCAGCAGCTTCTACAGGGGGGCCACGAGGGAGACCCAGTACTTC. Full variable domain (remainder filled in from reference TRBV7-8 and TRBJ2-5): GAGVSQSPRYKVAKRGQDVALRCDPISGHVSLFWYQQALGQGPEFLTYFQNEAQLDKSGLPSDRFFAERPEGSVSTLKIQRTQQEDSAVYLCASSFYRGATRETQYFGPGTRLLVL.

The V call is TRBV18, the J call TRBJ1-2; 11 bases are a match to TRBD1. The V and J ends lost 6 bases and 6 bases, in that order; junction bases with no gene match: 9. In germline, CDR1 is KGHSH, CDR2 LQKENI. The CDR3 runs 15 residues. The DNA for the CDR3 is TGTGCCAGCTCCCCCTCCGGACAGGGGGCGGATGGCTACACCTTC. It codes for CASSPSGQGADGYTF.

The chain employs TRBV28 and TRBJ1-2; D not resolved. Germline CDR1 MDHEN, CDR2 SYDVKM. The CDR3 has 14 amino acids. With 10 bases removed from V and 6 bases from J, the gap between germline ends came to 21 bases. CDR3 in DNA: TGTGCCACCCGCATCCCGCGGCCCTCCGATGGCTACACCTTC. Amino acids: CATRIPRPSDGYTF.

The CDR3 here is CASSWTGDYGYTF. In nucleotides, the CDR3 is TGTGCCAGCAGCTGGACAGGCGACTATGGCTACACCTTC. The gene calls are TRBV7-9 and TRBJ1-2; 7 positions agree with TRBD1. The CDR3 is 13 residues long. The V and J ends lost 4 bases and 3 bases, in that order; junction bases with no gene match: 2. Germline CDR1 SEHNR, CDR2 FQNEAQ (reference sequence).

V is TRBV4-3 and J is TRBJ1-4; D ambiguous. CDR3 length: 15 residues. Germline V gene data show CDR1 as LGHNA and CDR2 as YSLEER. V gave up 1 base and J gave up 0 bases, with 6 bases separating them. The CDR3 DNA sequence: TGCGCCAGCAGCCAAGTTGGAGCAACTAATGAAAAACTGTTTTTT. It specifies CASSQVGATNEKLFF.

V is TRBV11-1 and J is TRBJ1-1; 8 positions match TRBD1. This CDR3 region has 13 residues. CDR1 SGHAT and CDR2 FQDESV come from the germline V gene (reference sequence). Losses at the gene ends were 3 bases for V and 5 bases for J; bases not matched to a gene: 2. CDR3: CASSFTGGTEAFF. DNA for the CDR3: TGTGCCAGCAGCTTCACAGGGGGAACTGAAGCTTTCTTT.

The chain recombines TRBV18 with TRBJ1-2, with TRBD1 matching 7 bases. The CDR3 covers 17 residues. Trimming cost V 2 bases and J 8 bases; bases outside gene matches: 17. Germline V gives CDR1 KGHSH, CDR2 LQKENI. This CDR3 is CASSPATGSGLYNGYTF. The CDR3, as DNA: TGTGCCAGCTCACCAGCGACAGGGTCTGGATTGTATAACGGCTACACCTTC.

The V gene is TRBV5-1, the J gene TRBJ1-3, with 7 nucleotides matching TRBD1. V trimming: 0 bases; J trimming: 3 bases; junction bases outside the gene matches: 0. The CDR3 totals 14 residues. CDR1 and CDR2 from the germline V gene are SGHRS and YFSETQ. CDR3 residues: CASSLGQGGNTIYF. In nucleotides, the CDR3 is TGCGCCAGCAGCTTGGGACAGGGTGGAAACACCATATATTTT.

The chain is built from TRBV4-1 and TRBJ2-6; TRBD2 aligns across 7 bases. Losses at the gene ends were 5 bases for V and 6 bases for J; bases not matched to a gene: 10. The germline V gene has CDR1 MGHRA and CDR2 YSYEKL. The CDR3 totals 16 residues. The CDR3 DNA is TGCGCCAGCAGCTCTAGACTAGCCCCTGCGGCCAACGTCCTGACTTTC. Its translation: CASSSRLAPAANVLTF.

The chain's CDR3 is CAISAGGRRETQYF. For the CDR3, the DNA is TGTGCCATCAGTGCAGGGGGAAGACGAGAGACCCAGTACTTC. The rearrangement links TRBV10-3 to TRBJ2-5, with 7 positions matching TRBD1. Germline lookup yields CDR1 ENHRY and CDR2 SYGVKD. The CDR3 runs 14 residues. V lost 4 bases to trimming and J lost 4 bases; unmatched junction nucleotides: 6.

The chain links TRBV5-1 to TRBJ1-3; 7 bases line up with TRBD1. The CDR3 totals 15 residues. CDR1 SGHRS and CDR2 YFSETQ come from the germline V gene. Losses at the gene ends were 6 bases for V and 0 bases for J; bases not matched to a gene: 6. Here the CDR3 reads CASMTGTSSGNTIYF. In nucleotides, the CDR3 is TGCGCCAGCATGACAGGGACGAGCTCTGGAAACACCATATATTTT.

V usage is TRBV27 and J usage is TRBJ2-4; 7 bases fit TRBD1. Germline CDR1 MNHEY, CDR2 SMNVEV (reference sequence). The CDR3 covers 15 residues. With 4 bases clipped from V and 8 bases from J, the junction kept 11 bases outside the gene matches. CDR3 nucleotide sequence: TGTGCCAGCAGTTCCCCTCGACAGGGAAGAGACATTCAGTACTTC. It translates to CASSSPRQGRDIQYF.

The genes are TRBV9 and TRBJ1-2, with 10 bases aligning to TRBD1. Trimming took 3 bases from V and 4 from J; bases not matched to a gene: 6. CDR3 length: 15 amino acids. CDR1 SGDLS and CDR2 YYNGEE come from the germline V gene. As DNA, the CDR3 is TGTGCCAGCAGCGCAACCGGGACAGGGGTCTATGGCTACACCTTC. This codes for CASSATGTGVYGYTF.

This chain uses TRBV4-3 with TRBJ1-2, with 9 bases matching TRBD1. This CDR3 contains 14 residues. Germline CDR1 reads LGHNA; CDR2 reads YSLEER. Losses at the gene ends were 1 base for V and 5 bases for J; bases not matched to a gene: 2. The CDR3 DNA is TGCGCCAGCAGCCAAGGGACAGGGGCTTATGGCTACACCTTC. The encoded protein is CASSQGTGAYGYTF.

This chain connects TRBV25-1 to TRBJ2-7, with TRBD1 matching 10 bases. CDR3 size: 16 residues. The trim removed 1 base at V and 5 bases at J, leaving 8 bases unmatched. Germline CDR1 is MGHDK and CDR2 is SYGVNS. The CDR3 DNA reads as TGTGCCAGCAGTGAATTCTCCGGGACAGGGGTCGACGAGCAGTACTTC. The encoded protein is CASSEFSGTGVDEQYF.

This chain joins TRBV6-6 and TRBJ2-7; no reliable D call. Germline-derived CDR1 and CDR2 are MNHNY and SVGAGI (reference sequence). CDR3 length: 11 residues. V was pared by 6 bases and J by 6 bases, with 9 bases between. The CDR3 DNA is TGTGCCAGCAGGCAGGTAGGCGAGCAGTACTTC. This gives the protein CASRQVGEQYF.

This chain joins TRBV2 and TRBJ2-2, with 7 bases lining up with TRBD1. Germline values: CDR1 SNHLY, CDR2 FYNNEI. Losses at the gene ends were 6 bases for V and 5 bases for J; bases not matched to a gene: 9. This CDR3 has 15 residues. The CDR3 reads CASRARDRFTGELFF. The CDR3 nucleotides read TGTGCCAGCAGAGCCCGGGACAGATTTACCGGGGAGCTGTTTTTT.

The sample holds one count of this clone. The genes are TRBV7-9 and TRBJ1-6, with D perhaps TRBD1 (6 bases). With 1 base removed from V and 3 bases from J, the gap between germline ends came to 16 bases. Germline V lookup: CDR1 SEHNR, CDR2 FQNEAQ (reference sequence). The CDR3 has 18 amino acids. Here the CDR3 DNA reads TGTGCCAGCAGCTTAGGGGCGGGGGGCGCCGTCTATAATTCACCCCTCCACTTT. Protein product: CASSLGAGGAVYNSPLHF.

The chain has TRBV18 and TRBJ2-2; 8 positions match TRBD1. Germline CDR1 reads KGHSH; CDR2 reads LQKENI. This CDR3 region has 18 residues. The V gene end was trimmed by 3 bases and the J gene end by 5 bases; junction bases not matched to a gene: 14. CDR3 in DNA: TGTGCCAGCTCACCCCTCCGACGGGCAGGGGGCTGGACCGGGGAGCTGTTTTTT. Its protein product is CASSPLRRAGGWTGELFF.